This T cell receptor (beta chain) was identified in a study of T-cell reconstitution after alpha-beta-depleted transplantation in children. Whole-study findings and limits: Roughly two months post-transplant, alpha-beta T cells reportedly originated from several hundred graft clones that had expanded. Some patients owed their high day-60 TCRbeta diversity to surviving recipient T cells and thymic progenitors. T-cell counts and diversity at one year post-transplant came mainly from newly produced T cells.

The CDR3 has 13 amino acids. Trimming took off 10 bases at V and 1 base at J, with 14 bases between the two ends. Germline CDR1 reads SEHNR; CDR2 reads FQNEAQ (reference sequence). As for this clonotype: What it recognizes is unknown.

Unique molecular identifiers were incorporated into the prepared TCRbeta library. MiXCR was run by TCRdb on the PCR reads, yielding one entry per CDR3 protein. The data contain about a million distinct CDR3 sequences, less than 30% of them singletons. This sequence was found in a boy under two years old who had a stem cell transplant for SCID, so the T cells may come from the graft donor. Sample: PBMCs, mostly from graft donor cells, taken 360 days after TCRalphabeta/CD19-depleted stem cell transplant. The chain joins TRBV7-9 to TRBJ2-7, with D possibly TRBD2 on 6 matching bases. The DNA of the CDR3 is TGTGCCATTTCGGGACTGAATTCCTACGAGCAGTACTTC. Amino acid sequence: CAISGLNSYEQYF.